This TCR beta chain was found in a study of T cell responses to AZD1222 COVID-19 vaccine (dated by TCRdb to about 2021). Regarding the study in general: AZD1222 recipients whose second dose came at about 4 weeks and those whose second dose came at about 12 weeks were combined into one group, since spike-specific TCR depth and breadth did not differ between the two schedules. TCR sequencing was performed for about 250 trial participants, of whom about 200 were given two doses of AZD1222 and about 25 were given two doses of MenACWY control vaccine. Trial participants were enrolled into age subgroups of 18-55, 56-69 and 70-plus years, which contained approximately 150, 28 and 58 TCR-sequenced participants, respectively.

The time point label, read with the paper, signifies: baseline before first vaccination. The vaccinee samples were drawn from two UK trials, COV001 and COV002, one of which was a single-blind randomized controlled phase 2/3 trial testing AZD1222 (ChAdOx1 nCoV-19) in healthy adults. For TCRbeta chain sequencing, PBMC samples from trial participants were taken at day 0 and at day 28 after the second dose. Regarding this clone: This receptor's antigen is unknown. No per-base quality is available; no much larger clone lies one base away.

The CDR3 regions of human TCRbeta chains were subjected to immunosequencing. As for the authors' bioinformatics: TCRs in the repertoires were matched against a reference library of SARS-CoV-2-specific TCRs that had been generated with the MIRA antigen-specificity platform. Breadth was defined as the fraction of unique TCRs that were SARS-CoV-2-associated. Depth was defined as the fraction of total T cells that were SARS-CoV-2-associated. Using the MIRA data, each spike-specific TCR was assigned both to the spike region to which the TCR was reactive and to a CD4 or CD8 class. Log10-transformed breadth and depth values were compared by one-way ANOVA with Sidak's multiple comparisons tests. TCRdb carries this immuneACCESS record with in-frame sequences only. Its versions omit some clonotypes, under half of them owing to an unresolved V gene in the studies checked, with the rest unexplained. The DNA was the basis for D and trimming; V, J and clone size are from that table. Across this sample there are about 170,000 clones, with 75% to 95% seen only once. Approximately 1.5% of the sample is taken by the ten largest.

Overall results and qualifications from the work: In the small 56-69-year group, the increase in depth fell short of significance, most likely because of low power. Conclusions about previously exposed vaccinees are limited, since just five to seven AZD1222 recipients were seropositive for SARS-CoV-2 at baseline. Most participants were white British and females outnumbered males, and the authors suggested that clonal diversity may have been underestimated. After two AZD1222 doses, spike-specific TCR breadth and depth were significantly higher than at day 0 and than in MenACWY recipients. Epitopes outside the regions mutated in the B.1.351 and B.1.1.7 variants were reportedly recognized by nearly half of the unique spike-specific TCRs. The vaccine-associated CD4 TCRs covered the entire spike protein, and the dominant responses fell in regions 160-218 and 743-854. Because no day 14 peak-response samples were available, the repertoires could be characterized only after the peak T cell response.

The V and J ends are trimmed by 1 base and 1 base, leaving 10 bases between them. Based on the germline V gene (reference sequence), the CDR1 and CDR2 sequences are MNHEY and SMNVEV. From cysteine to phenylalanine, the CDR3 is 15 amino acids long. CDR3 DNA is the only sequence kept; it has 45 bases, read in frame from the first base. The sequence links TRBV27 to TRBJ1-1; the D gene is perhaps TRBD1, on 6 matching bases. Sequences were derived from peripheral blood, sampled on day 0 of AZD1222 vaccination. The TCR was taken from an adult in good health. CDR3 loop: CASSLWGAGNTEAFF. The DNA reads TGTGCCAGCAGTTTATGGGGGGCCGGGAACACTGAAGCTTTCTTT.